One and the same sample provided the 21 T cell receptor beta chains below, sequenced in a study of beta chain features in type 1 diabetes. The whole isolated RNA underwent reverse transcription, so sequencing captured expressed TCRB transcripts. Here immunoSEQ multiplex PCR was the method, and the copy in TCRdb shows in-frame clones only, minus some. This sample carries around 250,000 clones, 25% to 35% of them seen once, and the ten largest clones take roughly 4.1%. Sequenced input: central memory CD4+ T cells from blood. The source is a man aged 25 to 40 in good health.

This clone was observed a handful of times. The chain is built from TRBV18 and TRBJ2-7; possibly TRBD2 for D (6 bases). The CDR3 length is 13 residues. CDR1 KGHSH and CDR2 LQKENI come from the germline V gene. Trimming removed 2 bases from V and 3 bases from J, with 8 bases in between. CDR3 loop: CASSPTGDYEQYF. CDR3 DNA sequence: TGTGCCAGCTCACCAACGGGGGACTACGAGCAGTACTTC.

A remark on this clone: Other DNA variants within this sample encode the same CDR3. The V gene is TRBV20-1, the J gene TRBJ2-1, with no clear D. V dropped 5 bases and J dropped 5 bases, with 7 bases sitting between them. Germline V gene lookup returns CDR1 DFQATT and CDR2 SNEGSKA (reference sequence). The CDR3 is made up of 11 amino acids. The CDR3 nucleotides are TGCAGTGCTTCCCGGAACAATGAGCAGTTCTTC. Its translation is CSASRNNEQFF.

The V call is TRBV25-1, the J call TRBJ2-1, with 7 bases lining up with TRBD2. With V trimmed by 5 bases and J by 0 bases, 7 bases remained unmatched. This CDR3 contains 16 residues. Germline loops: CDR1 MGHDK, CDR2 SYGVNS. The CDR3 DNA is TGTGCCAGCAGTCAATGGGGGGGGAGCTCCTACAATGAGCAGTTCTTC. This gives the protein CASSQWGGSSYNEQFF.

The gene calls are TRBV29-1 and TRBJ1-6; the D is unclear. The CDR3 has 16 residues. Germline CDR1 is SQVTM and CDR2 is ANQGSEA. V was clipped by 0 bases and J by 0 bases, with 9 bases between them. CDR3 residues: CSVEEVAASYNSPLHF. The CDR3 DNA is TGCAGCGTTGAAGAAGTGGCGGCCTCCTATAATTCACCCCTCCACTTT.

In this sample, this clone turned up a few times. The rearrangement links TRBV30 to TRBJ1-3; D is uncertain. This CDR3 comprises 16 residues. Trimming removed 0 bases at V and 0 bases at J, with 12 bases between. The germline gives CDR1 GTSNPN, CDR2 SVGIG (reference sequence). The CDR3 spells CAWSVRATSSGNTIYF. The CDR3 DNA is TGTGCCTGGAGTGTACGAGCGACAAGCTCTGGAAACACCATATATTTT.

The table lists this clone with a few counts. The J gene is TRBJ1-2, the V gene TRBV29-1; no definite D call. There are 11 residues in the CDR3. The V gene's germline CDR1 is SQVTM and CDR2 ANQGSEA. V was pared by 2 bases and J by 8 bases, with 9 bases between. The CDR3 spells CSVERGVGYTF. The CDR3, as DNA: TGCAGCGTTGAAAGAGGCGTAGGCTACACCTTC.

This clone was seen only a few times. This chain connects TRBV9 to TRBJ2-3; 10 nucleotides match TRBD2. The CDR3 is made up of 16 amino acids. Trimming removed 0 bases from V and 5 bases from J; junction bases left unmatched: 6. CDR1 SGDLS and CDR2 YYNGEE come from the germline V gene. Here the CDR3 DNA reads TGTGCCAGCAGCGTAGATAGCGGGGGGAACCAAGATACGCAGTATTTT. It codes for CASSVDSGGNQDTQYF.

On this clone itself: At one end, the junction sequence differs from germline, possibly due to a read error. The chain joins TRBV9 to TRBJ2-7; 11 bases line up with TRBD1. This CDR3 has 14 amino acids. Germline CDR1 SGDLS, CDR2 YYNGEE. The CDR3 DNA is TGTGCCAGCAGCGAGACCGGGACAGGGGGTTTAGGGAACTTC. Its translation is CASSETGTGGLGNF.

This clone has only a few counts. The rearrangement joins TRBV11-2 to TRBJ2-3; no clear D. This CDR3 comprises 13 residues. The V end lost 4 bases, the J end lost 6 bases, and 11 bases lay between the germline ends. Per the germline V gene, CDR1 is SGHAT and CDR2 is FQNNGV. CDR3 sequence (DNA): TGTGCCAGCAGCTCCCACAGTTGGGATACGCAGTATTTT. Amino acids: CASSSHSWDTQYF. Variable domain in full (rest from reference TRBV11-2 and TRBJ2-3): EAGVAQSPRYKIIEKRQSVAFWCNPISGHATLYWYQQILGQGPKLLIQFQNNGVVDDSQLPKDRFSAERLKGVDSTLKIQPAKLEDSAVYLCASSSHSWDTQYFGPGTRLTVL.

The rearrangement links TRBV18 to TRBJ2-7; 8 positions agree with TRBD2. With 3 bases clipped from V and 5 bases from J, the junction kept 9 bases outside the gene matches. The germline V gene encodes CDR1 KGHSH and CDR2 LQKENI. The CDR3 has 15 amino acids. The CDR3 sequence is CASSPSLVGGDEQYF. The CDR3 bases are TGTGCCAGCTCACCCTCGTTAGTCGGGGGGGACGAGCAGTACTTC.

This clone was detected ten times or more. CDR3 loop: CASSHRSAGGPGNEQFF. The CDR3 DNA reads as TGTGCCAGCAGCCACCGCTCGGCGGGAGGGCCGGGCAATGAGCAGTTCTTC. The chain recombines TRBV14 with TRBJ2-1; TRBD2 agrees at 9 bases. Germline assignment: CDR1 SGHDN and CDR2 FVKESK. The CDR3 has 17 amino acids. V dropped 3 bases and J dropped 6; count of bases not matched to a gene: 12.

V is TRBV2 and J is TRBJ2-5; the D gene could be TRBD1 or TRBD2 (5 bases each). From germline, CDR1 is SNHLY and CDR2 FYNNEI. CDR3 length: 11 residues. The germline V and J ends were trimmed by 7 bases and 5 bases, with 8 bases remaining between them. In nucleotides, the CDR3 is TGTGCCAGCACCAGGGAGGAGACCCAGTACTTC. Amino acid sequence: CASTREETQYF.

V gene TRBV30 combines with J gene TRBJ2-1; 7 bases map to TRBD1. The CDR3 has 12 amino acids. The trim removed 4 bases at V and 8 bases at J, leaving 5 bases unmatched. The germline CDR1 and CDR2 sequences are GTSNPN and SVGIG (reference sequence). The CDR3 DNA reads TGTGCCTGGACCACACAGGGGCATGAGCAGTTCTTC. Protein: CAWTTQGHEQFF.

The chain recombines TRBV7-9 with TRBJ2-5; 10 bases are a match to TRBD2. With V trimmed by 5 bases and J by 2 bases, 14 bases remained unmatched. The CDR3 contains 18 residues. Germline CDR1 and CDR2: SEHNR and FQNEAQ (reference sequence). CDR3 DNA sequence: TGTGCCAGCAGCACTAGACTAGCGGGTAACGCTCTGCAAGAGACCCAGTACTTC. Translated, it gives CASSTRLAGNALQETQYF. Full variable domain (rest looked up from reference TRBV7-9 and TRBJ2-5): DTGVSQNPRHKITKRGQNVTFRCDPISEHNRLYWYRQTLGQGPEFLTYFQNEAQLEKSRLLSDRFSAERPKGSFSTLEIQRTEQGDSAMYLCASSTRLAGNALQETQYFGPGTRLLVL.

This clone came up a few times. The sample holds other DNA sequences that translate to the same CDR3. V gene TRBV5-1 combines with J gene TRBJ1-5; D is unresolved. The ends were cut back, 2 bases at V and 1 base at J, with 7 bases in the middle. Germline CDR1 and CDR2: SGHRS and YFSETQ. This CDR3 spans 14 amino acids. In DNA form, the CDR3 reads TGCGCCAGCAGCTTCGGTGACAGCAATCAGCCCCAGCATTTT. Translation: CASSFGDSNQPQHF.

This clone was counted only a few times. The chain links TRBV11-2 to TRBJ2-7, with a tentative D call TRBD2 (6 bases). Germline V gives CDR1 SGHAT, CDR2 FQNNGV. CDR3 length equals 13 residues. Trimming removed 0 bases at V and 13 bases at J, with 16 bases between. CDR3 sequence reads: CASSLEGGSRPYF. CDR3 in DNA: TGTGCCAGCAGCTTAGAGGGGGGTAGCAGACCTTACTTC.

This clone came up a few times. This chain uses TRBV29-1 with TRBJ2-1; 7 bases fit TRBD2. Germline assignment: CDR1 SQVTM and CDR2 ANQGSEA. J was trimmed by 0 bases and V by 7 bases; bases with no gene match: 6. This CDR3 has 14 residues. The CDR3 reads CSATGGSSYNEQFF. In DNA form, the CDR3 reads TGCAGCGCCACGGGAGGAAGCTCCTACAATGAGCAGTTCTTC.

This clone was detected a few times. V usage is TRBV29-1 and J usage is TRBJ2-1; no firm D call. The V end was cut by 4 bases, the J end by 7 bases, with 11 bases between. Germline V CDR1 and CDR2: SQVTM, ANQGSEA. The CDR3 consists of 12 residues. CDR3 loop: CSVVRPRNEQFF. CDR3 in DNA: TGCAGCGTTGTTAGGCCGCGTAATGAGCAGTTCTTC.

Details on this clone: This sample also contains other DNA sequences that code for the same CDR3. This rearrangement joins TRBV5-4 to TRBJ2-7; 10 bases map to TRBD1. Germline lookup yields CDR1 SGHNT and CDR2 YYREEE (reference sequence). This CDR3 contains 15 residues. Trimming removed 4 bases from V and 3 bases from J; junction bases left unmatched: 7. This chain's CDR3 is CASSLPGTGVYEQYF. In nucleotides, the CDR3 is TGTGCCAGCAGCCTACCTGGGACAGGGGTCTACGAGCAGTACTTC.

The CDR3 region is CASSRTEFIDTQYF. In DNA, the CDR3 is TGTGCCAGCAGTAGGACGGAATTTATTGATACGCAGTATTTT. J is TRBJ2-3 and V is TRBV6-1; D not certain. V was trimmed by 5 bases and J by 6 bases, leaving 15 bases between them. Looked up from germline, CDR1 is MNHNS and CDR2 is SASEGT. This CDR3 region has 14 residues.

This clone was counted a single time. This rearrangement joins TRBV5-4 to TRBJ2-3; D is perhaps TRBD2 (6 bases). The germline CDR1 and CDR2 sequences are SGHNT and YYREEE (reference sequence). Trimming removed 1 base at V and 2 bases at J, with 14 bases between. The CDR3 has 16 residues. The CDR3 sequence: CASSLTSRPTTDTQYF. The CDR3 DNA reads TGTGCCAGCAGCTTGACTAGCAGGCCCACCACAGATACGCAGTATTTT.